The source of this TCR beta chain is a study of blood T cell repertoires in COVID-19 (dated by TCRdb to the early 2020s). Regarding the research as a whole: Samples from collaborators originated in the United States, Italy and Spain and spanned both the acute and convalescent phases of COVID-19. A freely available public database, intended as a resource for researchers studying the immune response to SARS-CoV-2, is where the repertoires were released. Subjects who had been exposed to COVID-19, were actively infected with it, or had recovered from it provided the deeply sampled blood TCRbeta repertoires that made up the dataset. Where available, HLA class I and class II types were obtained from metadata supplied by the sample provider rather than from assay-based typing. The prospective study material was composed of cDNA or gDNA derived from T cells, B-cell-depleted T cells, or PBMCs. Samples came from the ongoing ImmuneRACE study (first 160 participants) plus 1,254 subjects from 6 global collaborators. Sample metadata almost always included a de-identified subject ID, COVID-19 status, age in years and sex.

The junction carries 15 bases between V and J, which are trimmed by 5 bases and 8 bases respectively. CDR1 and CDR2 are drawn from the germline V gene: MNHEY, SVGAGI. The CDR3 measures 13 amino acids from cysteine to phenylalanine. The retained sequence is limited to the CDR3, 39 bases, with the frame set at the first base. About this clone itself: The antigen it binds to is not known. No base quality information exists; no much larger clone differs at one position.

TCRbeta CDR3 regions were amplified from genomic DNA by means of the immunoSEQ Assay, a bias-controlled multiplex PCR. Per the source publication's procedure: Nucleated cell counts per sample were estimated from amplification of reference gene primers within the assay. Sequence reads were collapsed and filtered to measure the absolute abundance of every unique TCRbeta CDR3 rearrangement. For each sample, productive Simpson clonality was calculated by taking the square root of Simpson's diversity index across productive rearrangements. Not all clones reach the TCRdb copy of this immuneACCESS table, which keeps in-frame sequences only. Checked studies attribute under half of the gap to unresolved V genes and leave the rest unexplained. V and J calls and clone size follow that table, whereas D and trimming were derived from the DNA. Across this sample there are roughly 300,000 clones, with roughly four fifths seen only once. The ten largest clones represent roughly 9.4% of the sample.

Another Seattle source contributed samples from volunteer blood donors who had recovered from COVID-19. Whole blood was collected in K2EDTA tubes by collaborating institutions according to the institutions' own protocols. For TCRbeta analysis, collaborators shipped samples as frozen whole blood, isolated PBMCs, or DNA extracted from either of those sample types. The research as a whole found: How much clinical and demographic metadata was included differed by source and by participant, and the metadata was provided uncurated.

The V gene is TRBV6-5 and the J gene is TRBJ1-2; the D segment could be TRBD1, given 5 matching bases. The source material was peripheral blood. The clonotype originates from a woman aged 45-59 years who had recovered from COVID-19. The sequenced DNA is TGTGCCAGCAGTCCCCGGGGGAGAGAGGGCTACACCTTC. It encodes CASSPRGREGYTF.